The entry that follows covers one TCR beta chain sequence. The sample belongs to a study of blood T cell repertoires in COVID-19. Background on the study: Collection of acute and convalescent COVID-19 samples took place in the United States, Italy and Spain. T cells, B-cell-depleted T cells, or PBMCs supplied cDNA or gDNA.

In the source study's methods: Cell counts per sample came from amplifying reference gene primers. Only in-frame clones appear in the TCRdb table, and some are missing; sequencing was by immunoSEQ multiplex PCR. That table is the source of V, J and clone size, and D and trimming were worked out from the DNA. The table has 30,000 to 35,000 clones, around 80% seen once. V shed 6 bases, J shed 3 bases, and the junction held 5 bases outside the gene matches. This CDR3 has 14 amino acids. Germline-derived CDR1 and CDR2 are SGHDT and YYEEEE. Sequencing was performed on peripheral blood. The TCR was taken from an elderly man with active or convalescent COVID-19. V is TRBV5-6 and J is TRBJ2-3; 9 bases are a match to TRBD2. The CDR3 loop is CASIELAGTDTQYF. In nucleotides, the CDR3 is TGTGCCAGCATCGAACTAGCGGGTACAGATACGCAGTATTTT.